Below, one TCR beta chain is given with its context. The CDR3 totals 14 residues. Germline V gives CDR1 SGDLS, CDR2 YYNGEE. The V segment lost 4 bases and the J segment 2 bases; nucleotides outside the gene matches: 2. These data originate in a study of cytomegalovirus exposure and HLA in healthy donors. Study context: A subsequent analysis reported that the 120 validation repertoires were produced on the same platform that had also been used for the roughly 670 first-cohort repertoires.

Clones were sequenced by immunoSEQ multiplex PCR, and TCRdb holds only the in-frame ones, with some missing. The sample shows roughly 150,000 clones, about 89% of them seen only once. The chain is built from TRBV9 and TRBJ2-1, with TRBD2 identical over 8 bases. The sample comprised PBMCs. The TCR was taken from a woman under 30 in good health and CMV-seropositive. The CDR3 loop reads CASSISGTYNEQFF. In nucleotides, the CDR3 is TGTGCCAGCAGCATTAGCGGGACCTACAATGAGCAGTTCTTC.